The clone carrying this T cell receptor beta chain was picked up many times. The CDR3 is 14 residues long. V gave up 11 bases and J gave up 2 bases, with 17 bases separating them. Germline V CDR1 and CDR2: SGHAT, FQNNGV. Preparation of the TCRbeta library used unique molecular identifiers. TCRdb reprocessed the PCR reads with MiXCR, giving one entry per CDR3 protein. The repertoire consists of about 250,000 distinct CDR3 sequences, with roughly a quarter occurring once and the leading ten covering about 5%. The source of the sample is a study of T-cell reconstitution after alpha-beta-depleted transplantation in children.

The receptor was isolated from a female patient under 10 years old who had a stem cell transplant for congenital amegakaryocytic thrombocytopenia, so the T cells may come from the graft donor. Sequencing used PBMCs, mostly from graft donor cells, obtained 360 days after TCRalphabeta/CD19-depleted stem cell transplant. The chain recombines TRBV11-2 with TRBJ2-3; TRBD1 is a possible D gene (5 bases). CDR3 sequence (DNA): TGTGCCCCCCGGAAGGGGCGCCCCACAGATACGCAGTATTTT. It is translated as CAPRKGRPTDTQYF.